This T cell receptor (beta chain) stems from a study of blood T cell repertoires in COVID-19. Looking at the study overall: The study drew acute and convalescent COVID-19 samples from the United States, Italy and Spain.

Per the original data handling: Estimation of nucleated cell counts relied on the amplification of reference gene primers. Sequenced by immunoSEQ multiplex PCR; TCRdb stores in-frame clones only, minus some. V and J calls and clone size come straight from that table; D and trimming were deduced from the DNA. The table has over 130,000 clones, around 83% seen once. The V gene lost 7 bases and the J gene lost 0 bases, with 13 bases spanning the gap. There are 15 residues in the CDR3. CDR1 and CDR2 (germline): LNHDA, SQIVND (reference sequence). The sample consisted of peripheral blood. The rearrangement joins TRBV19 to TRBJ2-1, with a weak D call TRBD1 (6 bases). This sequence was found in an elderly woman with acute or convalescent COVID-19. The chain's CDR3 is CASKLTGRSYNEQFF. The CDR3, as DNA: TGTGCCAGTAAGCTAACAGGGCGCTCCTACAATGAGCAGTTCTTC.